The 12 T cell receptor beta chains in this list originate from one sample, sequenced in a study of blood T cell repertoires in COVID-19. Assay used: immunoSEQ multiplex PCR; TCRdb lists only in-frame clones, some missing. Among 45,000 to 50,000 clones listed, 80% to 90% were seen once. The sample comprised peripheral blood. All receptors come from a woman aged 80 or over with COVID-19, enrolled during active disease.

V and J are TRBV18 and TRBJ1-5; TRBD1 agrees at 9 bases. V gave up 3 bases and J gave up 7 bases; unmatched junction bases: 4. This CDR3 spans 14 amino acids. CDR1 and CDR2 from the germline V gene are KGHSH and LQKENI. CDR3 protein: CASSPDRGAQPQHF. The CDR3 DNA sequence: TGTGCCAGCTCACCGGACAGGGGAGCACAGCCCCAGCATTTT.

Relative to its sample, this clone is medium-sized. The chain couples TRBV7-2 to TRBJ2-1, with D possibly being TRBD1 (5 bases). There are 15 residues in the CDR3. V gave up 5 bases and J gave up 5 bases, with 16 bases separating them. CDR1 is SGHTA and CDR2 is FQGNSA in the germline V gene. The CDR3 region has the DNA TGTGCCAGCAGCAGCTCGGGCGAGACAGACAATGAGCAGTTCTTC. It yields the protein CASSSSGETDNEQFF.

CDR3 residues: CSASLPFATYEQYF. Here the CDR3 DNA reads TGCAGTGCTAGTTTACCCTTTGCGACCTACGAGCAGTACTTC. The chain uses TRBV20-1 and TRBJ2-7; D remains unclear. Per the germline V gene, CDR1 is DFQATT and CDR2 is SNEGSKA (reference sequence). The CDR3 covers 14 residues. Trimming took 3 bases from V and 2 from J, leaving 14 bases between them.

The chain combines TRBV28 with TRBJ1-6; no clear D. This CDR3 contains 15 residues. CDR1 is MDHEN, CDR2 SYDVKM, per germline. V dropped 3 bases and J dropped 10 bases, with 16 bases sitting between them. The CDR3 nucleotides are TGTGCCAGCAGTTTCGCGGCTCTCCAGAGGTCACCCCTCCACTTT. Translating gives CASSFAALQRSPLHF. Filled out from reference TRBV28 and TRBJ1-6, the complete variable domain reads DVKVTQSSRYLVKRTGEKVFLECVQDMDHENMFWYRQDPGLGLRLIYFSYDVKMKEKGDIPEGYSVSREKKERFSLILESASTNQTSMYLCASSFAALQRSPLHFGNGTRLTVT.

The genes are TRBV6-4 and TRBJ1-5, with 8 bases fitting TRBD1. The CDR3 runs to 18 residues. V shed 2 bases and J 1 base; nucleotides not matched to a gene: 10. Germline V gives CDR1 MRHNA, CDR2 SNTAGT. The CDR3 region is CASSDPGQGKVSNQPQHF. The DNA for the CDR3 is TGTGCCAGCAGTGACCCTGGACAGGGAAAGGTGAGCAATCAGCCCCAGCATTTT.

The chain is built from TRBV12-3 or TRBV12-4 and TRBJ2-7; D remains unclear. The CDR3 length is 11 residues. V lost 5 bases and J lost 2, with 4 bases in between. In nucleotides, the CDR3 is TGTGCCAGCAGTATCACCTACGAGCAGTACTTC. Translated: CASSITYEQYF.

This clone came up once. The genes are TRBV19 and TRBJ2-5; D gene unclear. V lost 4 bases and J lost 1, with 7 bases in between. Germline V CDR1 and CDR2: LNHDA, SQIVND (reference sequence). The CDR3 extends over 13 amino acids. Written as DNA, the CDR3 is TGTGCCAGTAGTACGGGTATCCAAGAGACCCAGTACTTC. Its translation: CASSTGIQETQYF.

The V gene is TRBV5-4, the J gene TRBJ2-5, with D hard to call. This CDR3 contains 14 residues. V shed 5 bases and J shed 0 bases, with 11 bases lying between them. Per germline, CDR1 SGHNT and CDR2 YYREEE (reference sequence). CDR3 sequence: CASRPEKYQETQYF. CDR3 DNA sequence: TGTGCCAGCAGACCTGAGAAGTACCAAGAGACCCAGTACTTC.

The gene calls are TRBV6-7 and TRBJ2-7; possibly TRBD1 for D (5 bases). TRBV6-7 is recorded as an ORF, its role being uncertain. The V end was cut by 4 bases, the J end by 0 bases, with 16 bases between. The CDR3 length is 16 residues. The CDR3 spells CASSCPRDPSSYEQYF. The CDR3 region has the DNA TGTGCCAGCAGTTGCCCCAGGGATCCTAGCTCCTACGAGCAGTACTTC.

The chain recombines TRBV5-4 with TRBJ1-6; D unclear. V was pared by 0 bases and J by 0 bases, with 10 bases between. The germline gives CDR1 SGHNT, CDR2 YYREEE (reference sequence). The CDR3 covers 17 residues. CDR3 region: CASSLGGKSSYNSPLHF. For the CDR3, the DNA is TGTGCCAGCAGCTTGGGAGGGAAGAGCTCCTATAATTCACCCCTCCACTTT.

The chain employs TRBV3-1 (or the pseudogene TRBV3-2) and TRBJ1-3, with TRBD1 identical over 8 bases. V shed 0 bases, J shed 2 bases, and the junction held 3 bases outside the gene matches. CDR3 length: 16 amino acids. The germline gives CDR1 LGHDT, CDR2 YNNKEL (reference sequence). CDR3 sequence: CASSQERTGTGNTIYF. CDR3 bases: TGTGCCAGCAGCCAAGAGCGGACAGGGACTGGAAACACCATATATTTT.

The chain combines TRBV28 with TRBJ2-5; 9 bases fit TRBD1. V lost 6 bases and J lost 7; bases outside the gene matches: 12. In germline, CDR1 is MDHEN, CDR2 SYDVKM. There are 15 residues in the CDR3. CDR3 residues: CASRPGQGVGRTQYF. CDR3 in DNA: TGTGCCAGCAGACCGGGACAGGGCGTAGGGAGGACCCAGTACTTC.